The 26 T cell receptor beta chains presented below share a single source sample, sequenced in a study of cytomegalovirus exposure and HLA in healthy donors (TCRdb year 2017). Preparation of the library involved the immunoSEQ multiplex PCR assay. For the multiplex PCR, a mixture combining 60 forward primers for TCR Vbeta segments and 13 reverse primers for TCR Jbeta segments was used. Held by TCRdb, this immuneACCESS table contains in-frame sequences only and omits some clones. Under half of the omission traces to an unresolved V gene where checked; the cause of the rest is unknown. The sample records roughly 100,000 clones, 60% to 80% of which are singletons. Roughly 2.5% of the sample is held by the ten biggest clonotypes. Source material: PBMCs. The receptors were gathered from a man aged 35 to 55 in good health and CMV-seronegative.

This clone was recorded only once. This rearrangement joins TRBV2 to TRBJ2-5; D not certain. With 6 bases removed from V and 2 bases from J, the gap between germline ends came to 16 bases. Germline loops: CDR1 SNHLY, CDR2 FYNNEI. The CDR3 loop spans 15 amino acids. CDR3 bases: TGTGCCAGCAGGGCTCTTTCAGGTTCACAAGAGACCCAGTACTTC. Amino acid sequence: CASRALSGSQETQYF.

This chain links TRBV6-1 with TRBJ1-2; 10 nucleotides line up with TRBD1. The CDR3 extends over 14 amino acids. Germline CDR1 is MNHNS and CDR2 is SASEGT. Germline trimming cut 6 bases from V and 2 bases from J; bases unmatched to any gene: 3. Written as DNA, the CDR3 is TGTGCCAGCAGGTTGACAGGGGGCAACTATGGCTACACCTTC. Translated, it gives CASRLTGGNYGYTF.

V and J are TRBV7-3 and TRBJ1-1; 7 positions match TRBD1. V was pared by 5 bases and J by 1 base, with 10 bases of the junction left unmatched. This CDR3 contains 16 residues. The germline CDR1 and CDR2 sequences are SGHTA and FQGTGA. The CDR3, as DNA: TGTGCCAGCAGCCCCAGACAGGGTCTCAGGAACACTGAAGCTTTCTTT. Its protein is CASSPRQGLRNTEAFF.

CDR3 region: CASLRGGSYNEQFF. CDR3 DNA sequence: TGTGCCAGCCTCCGGGGGGGCTCCTACAATGAGCAGTTCTTC. The V gene is TRBV11-2, the J gene TRBJ2-1; 8 nucleotides line up with TRBD2. With 8 bases clipped from V and 0 bases from J, the junction kept 3 bases outside the gene matches. Looked up from germline, CDR1 is SGHAT and CDR2 is FQNNGV. CDR3 size: 14 residues.

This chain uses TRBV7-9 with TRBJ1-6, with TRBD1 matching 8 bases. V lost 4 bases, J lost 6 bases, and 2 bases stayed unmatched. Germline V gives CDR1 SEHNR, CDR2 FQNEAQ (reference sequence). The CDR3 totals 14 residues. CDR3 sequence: CASSSTGANSPLHF. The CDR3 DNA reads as TGTGCCAGCAGCTCGACAGGGGCTAATTCACCCCTCCACTTT.

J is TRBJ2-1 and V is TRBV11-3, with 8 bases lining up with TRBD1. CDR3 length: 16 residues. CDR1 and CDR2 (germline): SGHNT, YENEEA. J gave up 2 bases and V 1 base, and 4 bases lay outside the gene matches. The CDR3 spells CASSLGTGGTYNEQFF. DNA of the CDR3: TGTGCCAGCAGCTTAGGAACAGGGGGAACCTACAATGAGCAGTTCTTC.

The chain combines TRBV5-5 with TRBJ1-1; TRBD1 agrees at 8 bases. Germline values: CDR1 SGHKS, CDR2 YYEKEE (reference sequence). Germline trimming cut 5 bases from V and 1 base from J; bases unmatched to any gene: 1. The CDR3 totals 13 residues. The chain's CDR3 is CASRQGGNTEAFF. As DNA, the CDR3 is TGTGCCAGCAGACAGGGGGGGAACACTGAAGCTTTCTTT.

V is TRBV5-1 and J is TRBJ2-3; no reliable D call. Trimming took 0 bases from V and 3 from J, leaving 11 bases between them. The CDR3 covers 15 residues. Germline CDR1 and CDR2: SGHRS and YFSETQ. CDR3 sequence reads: CASSLGPTWTDTQYF. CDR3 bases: TGCGCCAGCAGCTTGGGACCGACTTGGACAGATACGCAGTATTTT.

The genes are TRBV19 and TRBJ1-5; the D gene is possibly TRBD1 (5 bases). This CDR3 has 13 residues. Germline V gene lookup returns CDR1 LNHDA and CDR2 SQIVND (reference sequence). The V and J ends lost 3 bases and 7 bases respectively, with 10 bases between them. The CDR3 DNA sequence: TGTGCCAGTAGTATCCCAGGGTTCCAGCCCCAGCATTTT. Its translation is CASSIPGFQPQHF.

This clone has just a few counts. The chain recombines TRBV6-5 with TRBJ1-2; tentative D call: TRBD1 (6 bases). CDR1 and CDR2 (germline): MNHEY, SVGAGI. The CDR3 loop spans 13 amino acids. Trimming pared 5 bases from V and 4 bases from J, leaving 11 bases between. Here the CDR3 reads CASSRQERYGYTF. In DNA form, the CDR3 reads TGTGCCAGCAGTCGACAGGAGCGCTATGGCTACACCTTC.

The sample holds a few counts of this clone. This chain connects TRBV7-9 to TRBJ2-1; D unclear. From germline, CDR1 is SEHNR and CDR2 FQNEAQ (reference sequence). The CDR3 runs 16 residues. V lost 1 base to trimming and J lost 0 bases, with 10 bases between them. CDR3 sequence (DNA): TGTGCCAGCAGCTTAGAACAGCTACGCTCCTACAATGAGCAGTTCTTC. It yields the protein CASSLEQLRSYNEQFF.

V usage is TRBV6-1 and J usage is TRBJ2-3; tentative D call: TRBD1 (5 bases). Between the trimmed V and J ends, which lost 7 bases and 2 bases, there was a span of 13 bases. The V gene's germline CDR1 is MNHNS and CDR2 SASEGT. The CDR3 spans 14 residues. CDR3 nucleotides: TGTGCCAGCAAGGGGATTCCTTTCACAGATACGCAGTATTTT. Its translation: CASKGIPFTDTQYF.

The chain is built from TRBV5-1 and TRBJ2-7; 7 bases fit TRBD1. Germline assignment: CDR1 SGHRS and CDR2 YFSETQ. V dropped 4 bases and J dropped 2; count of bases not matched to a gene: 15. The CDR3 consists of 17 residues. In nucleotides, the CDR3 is TGCGCCAGCAGCGTGGGTACCGGACAGGTGATGACCTACGAGCAGTACTTC. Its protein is CASSVGTGQVMTYEQYF.

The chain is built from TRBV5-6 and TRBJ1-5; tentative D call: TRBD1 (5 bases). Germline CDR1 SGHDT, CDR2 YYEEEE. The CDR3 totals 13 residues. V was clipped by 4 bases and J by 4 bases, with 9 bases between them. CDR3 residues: CASSRGANQPQHF. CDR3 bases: TGTGCCAGCAGCAGGGGCGCGAATCAGCCCCAGCATTTT. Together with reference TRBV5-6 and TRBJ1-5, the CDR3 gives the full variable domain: DAGVTQSPTHLIKTRGQQVTLRCSPKSGHDTVSWYQQALGQGPQFIFQYYEEEERQRGNFPDRFSGHQFPNYSSELNVNALLLGDSALYLCASSRGANQPQHFGDGTRLSIL.

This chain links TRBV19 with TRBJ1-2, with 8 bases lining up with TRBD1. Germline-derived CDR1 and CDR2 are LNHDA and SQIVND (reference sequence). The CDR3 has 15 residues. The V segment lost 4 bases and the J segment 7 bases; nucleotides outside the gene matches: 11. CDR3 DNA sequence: TGTGCCAGTAGTACCCCGGACAGGGCGAGAGGTGGCTACACCTTC. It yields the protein CASSTPDRARGGYTF.

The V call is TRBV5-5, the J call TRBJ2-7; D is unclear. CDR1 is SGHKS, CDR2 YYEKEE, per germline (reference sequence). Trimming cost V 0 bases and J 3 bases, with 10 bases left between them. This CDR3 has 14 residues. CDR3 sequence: CASSLEEQIYEQYF. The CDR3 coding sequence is TGTGCCAGCAGCTTGGAGGAACAGATCTACGAGCAGTACTTC.

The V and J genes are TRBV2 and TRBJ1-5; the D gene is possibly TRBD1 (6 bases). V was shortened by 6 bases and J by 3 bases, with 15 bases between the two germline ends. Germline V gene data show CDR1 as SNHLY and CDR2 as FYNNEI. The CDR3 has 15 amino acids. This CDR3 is CASSAERTVNQPQHF. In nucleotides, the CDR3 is TGTGCCAGCAGCGCTGAAAGGACAGTCAATCAGCCCCAGCATTTT.

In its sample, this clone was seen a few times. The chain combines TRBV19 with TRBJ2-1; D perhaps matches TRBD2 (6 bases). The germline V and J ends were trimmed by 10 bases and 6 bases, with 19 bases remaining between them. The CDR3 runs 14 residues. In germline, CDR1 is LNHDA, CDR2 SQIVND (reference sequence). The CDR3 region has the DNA TGTGCCACTTCAATGGGGGACTGGGCCAATGAGCAGTTCTTC. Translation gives CATSMGDWANEQFF.

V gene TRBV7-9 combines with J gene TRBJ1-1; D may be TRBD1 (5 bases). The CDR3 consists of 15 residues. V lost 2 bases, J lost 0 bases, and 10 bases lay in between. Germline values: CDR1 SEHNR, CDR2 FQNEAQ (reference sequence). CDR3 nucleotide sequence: TGTGCCAGCAGCTTAAGGGGCTACATGAACACTGAAGCTTTCTTT. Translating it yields CASSLRGYMNTEAFF.

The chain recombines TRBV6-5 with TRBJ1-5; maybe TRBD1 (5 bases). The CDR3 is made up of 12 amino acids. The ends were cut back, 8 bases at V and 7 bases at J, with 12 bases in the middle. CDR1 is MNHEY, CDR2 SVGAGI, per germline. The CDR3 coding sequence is TGTGCCAGCGGAAAGACAGTCCAGCCCCAGCATTTT. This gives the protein CASGKTVQPQHF.

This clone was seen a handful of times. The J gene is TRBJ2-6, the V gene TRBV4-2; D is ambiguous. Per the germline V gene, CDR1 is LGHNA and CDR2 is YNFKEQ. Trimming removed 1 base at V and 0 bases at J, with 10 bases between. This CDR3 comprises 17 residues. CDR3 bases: TGTGCCAGCAGCCAAGCCACAGAGAGCTCTGGGGCCAACGTCCTGACTTTC. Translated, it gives CASSQATESSGANVLTF.

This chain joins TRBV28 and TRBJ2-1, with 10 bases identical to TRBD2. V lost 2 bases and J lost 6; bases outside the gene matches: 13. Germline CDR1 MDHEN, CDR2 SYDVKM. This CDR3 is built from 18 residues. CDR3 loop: CASSLPSKRGGRSNEQFF. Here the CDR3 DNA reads TGTGCCAGCAGTTTACCCTCCAAGCGGGGGGGCCGGTCCAATGAGCAGTTCTTC. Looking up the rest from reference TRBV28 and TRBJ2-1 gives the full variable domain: DVKVTQSSRYLVKRTGEKVFLECVQDMDHENMFWYRQDPGLGLRLIYFSYDVKMKEKGDIPEGYSVSREKKERFSLILESASTNQTSMYLCASSLPSKRGGRSNEQFFGPGTRLTVL.

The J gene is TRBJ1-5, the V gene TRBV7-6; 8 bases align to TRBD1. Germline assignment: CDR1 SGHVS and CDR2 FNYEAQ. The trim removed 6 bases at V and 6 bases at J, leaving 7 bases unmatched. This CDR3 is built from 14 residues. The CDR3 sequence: CASSSQGASQPQHF. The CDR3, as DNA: TGTGCCAGCAGTTCCCAGGGGGCGAGTCAGCCCCAGCATTTT.

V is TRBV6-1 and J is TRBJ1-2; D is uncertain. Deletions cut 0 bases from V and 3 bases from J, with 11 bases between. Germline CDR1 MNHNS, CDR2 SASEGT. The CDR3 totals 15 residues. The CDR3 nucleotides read TGTGCCAGCAGTGAAGCGGCCAGCGGGTACTATGGCTACACCTTC. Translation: CASSEAASGYYGYTF.

DNA for the CDR3: TGTGCCAGCATTGGGGGGGCCGCCAGCTACGAGCAGTACTTC. It is translated as CASIGGAASYEQYF. The genes are TRBV2 and TRBJ2-7; possibly TRBD2 for D (7 bases). The germline V gene has CDR1 SNHLY and CDR2 FYNNEI. The CDR3 consists of 14 residues. Deletions cut 7 bases from V and 3 bases from J, with 16 bases between.

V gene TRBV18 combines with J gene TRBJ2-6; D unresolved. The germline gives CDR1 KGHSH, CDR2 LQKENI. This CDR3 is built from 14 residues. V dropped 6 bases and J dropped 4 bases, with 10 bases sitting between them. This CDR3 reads CASSHSKGANVLTF. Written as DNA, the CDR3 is TGTGCCAGCTCCCACTCTAAGGGGGCCAACGTCCTGACTTTC. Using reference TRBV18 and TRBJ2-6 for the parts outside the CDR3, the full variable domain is NAGVMQNPRHLVRRRGQEARLRCSPMKGHSHVYWYRQLPEEGLKFMVYLQKENIIDESGMPKERFSAEFPKEGPSILRIQQVVRGDSAAYFCASSHSKGANVLTFGAGSRLTVL.